This is a list of T cell receptor beta chains from one sample in a study of read filtering for tumor transcriptome and immune sequencing. MiXCR, run by TCRdb on the reads, gives a single entry per CDR3 protein. Of 75,000 to 95,000 distinct CDR3 sequences listed, approximately 21% were seen once; the top ten hold about an eighth. The source material was a population of CD138-negative cells sorted from bone marrow. The source of these receptors is a donor at least 40 years old with multiple myeloma. The CDR3 runs from the conserved cysteine through the conserved F or W. A D gene is named only where the DNA matches it firmly. Rows may omit the clone size; those that give it use once, few, many or a size class.

len | j_gene | v_gene | d_gene | abundance | CDR3nt | CDR3aa
15 | TRBJ1-4 | TRBV29-1 | NA | many | TGCAGCGTTGAAATTCCATCCACCGCTAATGAAAAACTGTTTTTT | CSVEIPSTANEKLFF
14 | TRBJ1-1 | TRBV6-5 | TRBD1 | many | TGTGCCAGCAGTCGGACAGGGGGGATCACTGAAGCTTTCTTT | CASSRTGGITEAFF
16 | TRBJ1-3 | TRBV4-1 | NA | NA | TGCGCCAGCAGCCAAAGCATAGTCGCCTCTGGAAACACCATATATTTT | CASSQSIVASGNTIYF
15 | TRBJ1-1 | TRBV12-3/TRBV12-4 | NA | NA | TGTGCCAGCAGTTGGGCCGGGCAAGGACCCCGAGAAGCTTTCTTT | CASSWAGQGPREAFF
16 | TRBJ1-5 | TRBV15 | NA | NA | TGTGCCACCAGCAGAGATTCCCCCAGGGGCAATCAGCCCCAGCATTTT | CATSRDSPRGNQPQHF
14 | TRBJ2-1 | TRBV7-9 | NA | many | TGTGCCATTTCCCCCCCTGGACTTAACAATGAGCAGTTCTTC | CAISPPGLNNEQFF
16 | TRBJ1-1 | TRBV6-5 | NA | NA | TGTGCCAGCAGCCGGGTCGGACAGTACGGGAACACTGAAGCTTTCTTT | CASSRVGQYGNTEAFF
14 | TRBJ1-1 | TRBV27 | NA | NA | TGTGCCAGCAGTTTAGTTCCAGGGGATACTGAAGCTTTCTTT | CASSLVPGDTEAFF
12 | TRBJ2-7 | TRBV6-6 | NA | many | TGTGCCAGCAGTTACCTTTTTAGGGAGCAGTACTTC | CASSYLFREQYF
16 | TRBJ2-3 | TRBV19 | TRBD1 | many | TGTGCCAGTAGTACGCGGGACAGGGGAAGCACAGATACGCAGTATTTT | CASSTRDRGSTDTQYF
14 | TRBJ2-3 | TRBV20-1 | TRBD2 | many | TGCAGTGCTAGAGATCCGGGGGGGACAGATACGCAGTATTTT | CSARDPGGTDTQYF
16 | TRBJ2-5 | TRBV5-5 | NA | NA | TGTGCCAGCGGCTTCCTGGCTAGCCCAACTCAAGAGACCCAGTACTTC | CASGFLASPTQETQYF
15 | TRBJ2-4 | TRBV2 | NA | few | TGTGCCAGCAGTGAAGTGGGCCTAGCCAAAAACATTCAGTACTTC | CASSEVGLAKNIQYF
17 | TRBJ2-1 | TRBV24-1 | NA | many | TGTGCCACCAGTGATTTCCTTAGGCGGAGCTCCTACAATGAGCAGTTCTTC | CATSDFLRRSSYNEQFF
13 | TRBJ2-7 | TRBV20-1 | NA | many | TGCAGTGCTAGTTGGCCGAGCTCATACGAGCAGTACTTC | CSASWPSSYEQYF
17 | TRBJ2-6 | TRBV28 | NA | NA | TGTGCCAGCAGGGGTGGTCCATCACTCTCTGGGGCCAACGTCCTGACTTTC | CASRGGPSLSGANVLTF
13 | TRBJ2-7 | TRBV29-1 | TRBD2 | many | TGCAGCGTGGGACTAGCGGGTCGGTACGAGCAGTACTTC | CSVGLAGRYEQYF
13 | TRBJ2-7 | TRBV11-2 | NA | many | TGTGCCACCGTCAGGGGAAAAATGGGGGAGCAGTACTTC | CATVRGKMGEQYF
14 | TRBJ2-5 | TRBV29-1 | NA | few | TGCAGCGTTGAAGAAGGTTCATCTCGAACTCGAAACTACTTC | CSVEEGSSRTRNYF
15 | TRBJ2-2 | TRBV5-1 | NA | many | TGCGCCAGCAGCATTTCACAGGGCTTCACCGGGGAGCTGTTTTTT | CASSISQGFTGELFF
14 | TRBJ1-1 | TRBV29-1 | TRBD1 | NA | TGCAGCGTTGGGAGACAGGGAGTGAACACTGAAGCTTTCTTT | CSVGRQGVNTEAFF
16 | TRBJ2-5 | TRBV12-3/TRBV12-4 | TRBD1 | NA | TGTGCCAGCTCCCCCAGCCCCGGACAGGGAGAAGAGACCCAGTACTTC | CASSPSPGQGEETQYF
13 | TRBJ2-2 | TRBV7-9 | NA | few | TGTGCCAGTGGGCACCCGAACACCGGGGAGCTGTCTTTT | CASGHPNTGELSF